The 3 T cell receptor beta chains given below trace back to one sample, sequenced in a study of OX40 agonist ivuxolimab in advanced cancers. The method was immunoSEQ multiplex PCR; TCRdb's version includes in-frame clones alone and lacks a portion of them. The repertoire has 98,000 or so clones, 91% of them found once; the top ten carry about 0.67%. The sequencing here drew on CD4+ or CD8+ T cells sorted from blood, taken in a trial of the OX40 agonist ivuxolimab. The source of these receptors is an adult with an advanced solid tumor such as melanoma, head and neck, liver or kidney cancer.

With respect to this clone: At one boundary the junction diverges from the germline segment, which might be a read error. This chain links TRBV6-1 with TRBJ2-1, with 7 bases identical to TRBD2. In germline, CDR1 is MNHNS, CDR2 SASEGT. The length of the CDR3 is 15 residues. The CDR3 reads CASSEAGFTYNEQFF. As DNA, the CDR3 is TGTGCCAGCAGCGAAGCGGGGTTCACCTACAATGAGCAGTTCTTC.

The J gene is TRBJ2-2, the V gene TRBV9; a weak D match, TRBD2 (5 bases). Germline V gene sequence: CDR1 SGDLS, CDR2 YYNGEE. V lost 2 bases and J 7 bases, leaving 18 bases between the germline ends. The CDR3 is 16 residues long. The CDR3 bases are TGTGCCAGCAGCGTTCTAGGAGCGGTACGCGGCGGGGAGCTGTTTTTT. Translating gives CASSVLGAVRGGELFF.

The chain uses TRBV28 and TRBJ2-7; D not resolved. The CDR3 consists of 13 residues. V was pared by 3 bases and J by 5 bases, with 11 bases between. The germline CDR1 and CDR2 sequences are MDHEN and SYDVKM. The CDR3 nucleotides are TGTGCCAGCAGTTTGACCTTTTTCCACGAGCAGTACTTC. Protein sequence: CASSLTFFHEQYF.